This T cell receptor (beta chain) comes out of a study of T-cell memory formation after mild COVID-19. Points from the study as a whole: Later expanders leaned CD4+, whereas day 15 to 85 contracting clones were balanced CD4/CD8.

TCR alpha and TCR beta cDNA libraries carrying sample barcodes and UMIs came from 5'RACE with constant-segment primers. TCRdb fed the 5' RACE reads into MiXCR, producing one record per CDR3 protein. The sample has some 450,000 distinct CDR3 sequences, 20% seen once. The CDR3 has 14 amino acids. Trimming cost V 2 bases and J 3 bases; bases outside gene matches: 3. Germline V gives CDR1 MNHEY, CDR2 SMNVEV (reference sequence). To note about this clonotype: Its specificity is unknown.

The chain recombines TRBV27 with TRBJ2-7; the match to TRBD2 covers 8 bases. Sequenced sample: PBMCs or a T cell subset sorted from them (not recorded which). This sequence originates from an adult woman who had mild COVID-19 (a few samples of this study predate the infection). Cell type and time point are not known. The CDR3 protein is CASSLRTSFYEQYF. The CDR3, as DNA: TGTGCCAGCAGTTTACGGACTAGCTTCTACGAGCAGTACTTC.